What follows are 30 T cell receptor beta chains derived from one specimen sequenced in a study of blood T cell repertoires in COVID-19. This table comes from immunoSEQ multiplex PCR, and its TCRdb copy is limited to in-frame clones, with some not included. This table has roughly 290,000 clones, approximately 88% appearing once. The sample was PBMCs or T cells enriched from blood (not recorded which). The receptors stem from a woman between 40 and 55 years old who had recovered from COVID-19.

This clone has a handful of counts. CDR3 sequence (DNA): TGTGCCAGCAGCTCACAGGGGGGTACGCAGTATTTT. It specifies CASSSQGGTQYF. V usage is TRBV2 and J usage is TRBJ2-3; 8 bases map to TRBD1. CDR1 is SNHLY and CDR2 is FYNNEI in the germline V gene. The V and J ends lost 6 bases and 8 bases, in that order; junction bases with no gene match: 4. CDR3 length equals 12 residues.

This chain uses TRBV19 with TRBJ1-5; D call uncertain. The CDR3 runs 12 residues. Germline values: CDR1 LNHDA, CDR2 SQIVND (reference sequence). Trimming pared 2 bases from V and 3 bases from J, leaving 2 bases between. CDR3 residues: CASSIYNQPQHF. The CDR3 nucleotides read TGTGCCAGTAGTATATACAATCAGCCCCAGCATTTT.

CDR3 loop: CASSLIQGYTEAFF. CDR3 in DNA: TGTGCCAGCAGCTTGATCCAGGGATACACTGAAGCTTTCTTT. The V gene is TRBV5-6, the J gene TRBJ1-1; D may be TRBD1 (5 bases). The CDR3 length is 14 residues. Trimming took off 1 base at V and 3 bases at J, with 10 bases between the two ends. The V gene's germline CDR1 is SGHDT and CDR2 YYEEEE.

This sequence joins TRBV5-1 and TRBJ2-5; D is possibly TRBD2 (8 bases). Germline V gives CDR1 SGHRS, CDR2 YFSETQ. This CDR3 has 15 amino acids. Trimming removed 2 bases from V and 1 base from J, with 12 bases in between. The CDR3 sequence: CASSFSGTAQETQYF. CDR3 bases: TGCGCCAGCAGCTTTAGCGGGACAGCCCAAGAGACCCAGTACTTC.

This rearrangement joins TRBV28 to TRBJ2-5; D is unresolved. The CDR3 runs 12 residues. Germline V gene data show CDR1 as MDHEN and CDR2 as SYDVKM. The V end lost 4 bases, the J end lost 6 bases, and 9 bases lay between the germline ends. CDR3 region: CASSSNFKTQYF. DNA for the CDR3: TGTGCCAGCAGTTCCAACTTTAAGACCCAGTACTTC.

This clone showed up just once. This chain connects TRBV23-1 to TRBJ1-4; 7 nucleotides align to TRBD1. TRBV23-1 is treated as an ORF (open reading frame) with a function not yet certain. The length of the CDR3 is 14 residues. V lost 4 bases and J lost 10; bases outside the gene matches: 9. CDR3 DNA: TGCGCCAGCAGTCGACAGGGCGTGGCGGGAAAACTGTTTTTT. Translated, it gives CASSRQGVAGKLFF.

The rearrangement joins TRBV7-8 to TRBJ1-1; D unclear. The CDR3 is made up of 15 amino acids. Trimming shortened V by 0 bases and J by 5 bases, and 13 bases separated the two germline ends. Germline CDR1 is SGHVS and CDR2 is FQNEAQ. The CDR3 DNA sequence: TGTGCCAGCAGCTTAGCGATCCCGGGAGGGACTGAAGCTTTCTTT. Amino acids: CASSLAIPGGTEAFF.

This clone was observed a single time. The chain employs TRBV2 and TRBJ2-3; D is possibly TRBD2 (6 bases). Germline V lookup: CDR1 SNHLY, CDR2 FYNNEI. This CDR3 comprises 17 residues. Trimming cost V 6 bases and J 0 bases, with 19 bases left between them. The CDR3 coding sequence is TGTGCCAGCAGGGCTGGGCGGAGCGGGCGCAGCACAGATACGCAGTATTTT. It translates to CASRAGRSGRSTDTQYF. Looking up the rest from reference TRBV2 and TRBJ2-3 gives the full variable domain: EPEVTQTPSHQVTQMGQEVILRCVPISNHLYFYWYRQILGQKVEFLVSFYNNEISEKSEIFDDQFSVERPDGSNFTLKIRSTKLEDSAMYFCASRAGRSGRSTDTQYFGPGTRLTVL.

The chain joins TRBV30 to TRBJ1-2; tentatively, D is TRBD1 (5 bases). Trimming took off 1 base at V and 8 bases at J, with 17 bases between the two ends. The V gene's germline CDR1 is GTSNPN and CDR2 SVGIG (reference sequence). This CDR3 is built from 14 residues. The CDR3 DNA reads TGTGCCTGGAGTGACGGAGGGGCAGGGAAAGGCTACACCTTC. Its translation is CAWSDGGAGKGYTF.

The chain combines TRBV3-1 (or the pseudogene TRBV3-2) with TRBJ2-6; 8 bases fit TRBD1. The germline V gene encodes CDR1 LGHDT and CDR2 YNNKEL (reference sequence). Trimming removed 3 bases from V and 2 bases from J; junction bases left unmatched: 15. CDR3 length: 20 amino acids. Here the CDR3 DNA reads TGTGCCAGCAGCCACGCATTCCCGAGACAGGGGACCCCTGGGGCCAACGTCCTGACTTTC. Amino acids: CASSHAFPRQGTPGANVLTF.

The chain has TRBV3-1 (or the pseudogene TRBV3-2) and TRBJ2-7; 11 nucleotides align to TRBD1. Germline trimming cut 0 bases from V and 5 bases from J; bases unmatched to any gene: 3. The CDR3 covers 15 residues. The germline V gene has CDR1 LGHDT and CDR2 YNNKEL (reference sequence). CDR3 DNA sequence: TGTGCCAGCAGCCAAGACCCGGGACAGGGGGACGAGCAGTACTTC. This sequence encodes CASSQDPGQGDEQYF.

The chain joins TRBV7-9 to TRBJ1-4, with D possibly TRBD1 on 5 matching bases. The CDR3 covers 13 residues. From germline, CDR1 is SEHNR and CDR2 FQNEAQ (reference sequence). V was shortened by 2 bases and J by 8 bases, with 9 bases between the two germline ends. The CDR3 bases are TGTGCCAGCAGCTTACGGAGGGGCGAAAAACTGTTTTTT. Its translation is CASSLRRGEKLFF.

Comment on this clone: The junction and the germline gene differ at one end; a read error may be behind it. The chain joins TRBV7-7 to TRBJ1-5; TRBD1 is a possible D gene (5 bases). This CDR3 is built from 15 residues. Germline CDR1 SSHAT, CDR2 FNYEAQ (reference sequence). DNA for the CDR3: TGTGCTAGCAGCTCAAGGTGGCAGGGAAAATGGGCCCAGCATTTT. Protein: CASSSRWQGKWAQHF.

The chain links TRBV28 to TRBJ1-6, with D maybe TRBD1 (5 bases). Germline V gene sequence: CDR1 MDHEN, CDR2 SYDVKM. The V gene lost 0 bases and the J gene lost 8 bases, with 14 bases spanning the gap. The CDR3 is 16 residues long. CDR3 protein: CASSLWATKGDSPLHF. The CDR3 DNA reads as TGTGCCAGCAGTTTATGGGCCACCAAAGGGGATTCACCCCTCCACTTT.

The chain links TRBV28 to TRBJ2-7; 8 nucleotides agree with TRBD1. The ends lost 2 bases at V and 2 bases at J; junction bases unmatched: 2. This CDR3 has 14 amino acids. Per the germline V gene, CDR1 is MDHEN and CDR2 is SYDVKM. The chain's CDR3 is CASSLARGPYEQYF. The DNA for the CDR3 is TGTGCCAGCAGTTTAGCCAGGGGGCCCTACGAGCAGTACTTC. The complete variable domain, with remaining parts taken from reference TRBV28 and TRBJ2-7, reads DVKVTQSSRYLVKRTGEKVFLECVQDMDHENMFWYRQDPGLGLRLIYFSYDVKMKEKGDIPEGYSVSREKKERFSLILESASTNQTSMYLCASSLARGPYEQYFGPGTRLTVT.

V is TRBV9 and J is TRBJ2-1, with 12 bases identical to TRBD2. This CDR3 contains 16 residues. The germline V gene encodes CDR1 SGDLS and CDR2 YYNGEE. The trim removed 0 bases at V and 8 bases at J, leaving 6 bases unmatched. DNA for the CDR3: TGTGCCAGCAGCGTAGGCCTAGCGGGAGGGTTCGATGAGCAGTTCTTC. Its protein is CASSVGLAGGFDEQFF.

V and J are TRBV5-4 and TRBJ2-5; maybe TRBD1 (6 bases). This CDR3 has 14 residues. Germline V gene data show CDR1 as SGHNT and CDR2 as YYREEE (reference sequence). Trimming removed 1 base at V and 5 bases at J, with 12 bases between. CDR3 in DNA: TGTGCCAGCAGCTTGAGGGGGTCGGGGGAGACCCAGTACTTC. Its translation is CASSLRGSGETQYF.

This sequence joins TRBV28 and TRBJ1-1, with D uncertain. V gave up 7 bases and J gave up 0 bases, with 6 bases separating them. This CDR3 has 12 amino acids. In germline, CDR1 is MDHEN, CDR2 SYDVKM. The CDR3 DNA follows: TGTGCCAGCACGCGGATGAACACTGAAGCTTTCTTT. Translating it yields CASTRMNTEAFF.

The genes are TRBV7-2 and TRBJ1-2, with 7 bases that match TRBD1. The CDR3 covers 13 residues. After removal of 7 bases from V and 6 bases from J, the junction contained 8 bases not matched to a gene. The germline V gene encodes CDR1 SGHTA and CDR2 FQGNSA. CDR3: CASTQDREDGYTF. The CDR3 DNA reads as TGTGCCAGCACCCAAGACAGGGAGGATGGCTACACCTTC.

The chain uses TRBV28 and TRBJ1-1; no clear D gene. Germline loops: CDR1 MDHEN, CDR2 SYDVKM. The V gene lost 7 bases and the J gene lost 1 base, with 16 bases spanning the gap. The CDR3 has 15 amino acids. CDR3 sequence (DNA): TGTGCCAGCAACATAACCCCGGGGAGGAACACTGAAGCTTTCTTT. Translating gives CASNITPGRNTEAFF.

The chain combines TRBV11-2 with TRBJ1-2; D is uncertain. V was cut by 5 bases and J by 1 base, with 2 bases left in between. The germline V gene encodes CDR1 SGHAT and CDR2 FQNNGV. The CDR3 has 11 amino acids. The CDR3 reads CASSHNYGYTF. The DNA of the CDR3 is TGTGCCAGCAGCCATAACTATGGCTACACCTTC.

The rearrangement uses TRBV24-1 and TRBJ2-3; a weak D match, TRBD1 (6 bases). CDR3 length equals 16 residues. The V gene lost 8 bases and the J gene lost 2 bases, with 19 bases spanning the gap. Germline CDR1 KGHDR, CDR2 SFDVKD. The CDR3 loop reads CATIYPGHPLTDTQYF. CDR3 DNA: TGTGCCACCATATACCCGGGACACCCTCTCACAGATACGCAGTATTTT.

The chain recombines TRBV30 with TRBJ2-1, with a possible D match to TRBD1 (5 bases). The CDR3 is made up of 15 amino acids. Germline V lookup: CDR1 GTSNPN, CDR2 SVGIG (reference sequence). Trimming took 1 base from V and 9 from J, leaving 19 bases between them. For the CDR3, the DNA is TGTGCCTGGAGTGACCCCGTAAGTTTAGGGGTTGAGCAGTTCTTC. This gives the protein CAWSDPVSLGVEQFF.

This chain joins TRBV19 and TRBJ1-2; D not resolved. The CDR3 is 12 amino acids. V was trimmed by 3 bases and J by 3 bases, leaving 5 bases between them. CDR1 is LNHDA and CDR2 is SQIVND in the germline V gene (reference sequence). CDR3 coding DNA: TGTGCCAGTAGTATTGCGGACTATGGCTACACCTTC. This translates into CASSIADYGYTF.

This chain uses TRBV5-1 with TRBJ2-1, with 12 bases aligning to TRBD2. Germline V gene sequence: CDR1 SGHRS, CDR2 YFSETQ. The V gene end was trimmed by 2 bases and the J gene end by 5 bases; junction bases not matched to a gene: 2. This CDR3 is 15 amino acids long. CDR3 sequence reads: CASSLLAGGDNEQFF. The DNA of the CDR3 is TGCGCCAGCAGCTTACTAGCGGGAGGTGACAATGAGCAGTTCTTC.

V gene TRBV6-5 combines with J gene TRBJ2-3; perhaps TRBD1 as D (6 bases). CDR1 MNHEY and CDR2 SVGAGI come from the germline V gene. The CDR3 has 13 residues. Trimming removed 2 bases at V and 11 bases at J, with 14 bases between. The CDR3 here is CASSYSINREQYF. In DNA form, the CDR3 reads TGTGCCAGCAGTTACAGCATTAACAGGGAGCAGTATTTT.

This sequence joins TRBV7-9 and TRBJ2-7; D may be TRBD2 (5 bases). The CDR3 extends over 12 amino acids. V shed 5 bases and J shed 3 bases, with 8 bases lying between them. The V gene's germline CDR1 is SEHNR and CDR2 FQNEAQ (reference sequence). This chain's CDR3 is CASSPRDYEQYF. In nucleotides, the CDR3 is TGTGCCAGCAGCCCGAGGGACTACGAGCAGTACTTC.

The CDR3 protein is CAISGAGGSTDTQYF. CDR3 DNA sequence: TGTGCCATCAGTGGAGCGGGAGGGAGCACAGATACGCAGTATTTT. The genes are TRBV10-3 and TRBJ2-3; 10 nucleotides match TRBD2. The CDR3 runs 15 residues. Germline loops: CDR1 ENHRY, CDR2 SYGVKD. V lost 4 bases, J lost 0 bases, and 1 base stayed unmatched.

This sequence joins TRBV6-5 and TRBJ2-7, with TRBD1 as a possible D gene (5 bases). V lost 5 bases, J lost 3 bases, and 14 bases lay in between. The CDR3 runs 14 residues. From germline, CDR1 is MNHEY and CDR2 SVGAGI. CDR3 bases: TGTGCCAGCAGTACAGGAGACAAAATCTACGAGCAGTACTTC. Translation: CASSTGDKIYEQYF.

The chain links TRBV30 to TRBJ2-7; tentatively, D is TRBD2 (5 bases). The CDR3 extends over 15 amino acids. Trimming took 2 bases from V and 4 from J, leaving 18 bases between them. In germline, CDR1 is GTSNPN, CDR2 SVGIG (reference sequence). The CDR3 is CAWSPTRSAKYEQYF. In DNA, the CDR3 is TGTGCCTGGAGTCCTACTAGATCCGCAAAATACGAGCAGTACTTC.